Here is one T cell receptor (beta chain) with its context. The data stem from a study of control samples from healthy donors and cancer patients. The V gene lost 1 base and the J gene lost 1 base, with 14 bases spanning the gap. From germline, CDR1 is SGHRS and CDR2 YFSETQ. The CDR3 has 16 residues. Libraries were prepared by immunoSEQ multiplex PCR; TCRdb keeps only in-frame clonotypes and omits some of them. The sample records 100,000 or so clones, roughly 92% being singletons. The rearrangement links TRBV5-1 to TRBJ2-5; D is possibly TRBD1 (7 bases). Sequences were obtained from blood. The receptor was isolated from a woman in her 30s in good health. The CDR3 loop is CASSLNSGGIQETQYF. For the CDR3, the DNA is TGCGCCAGCAGCTTGAATTCAGGGGGGATCCAAGAGACCCAGTACTTC.